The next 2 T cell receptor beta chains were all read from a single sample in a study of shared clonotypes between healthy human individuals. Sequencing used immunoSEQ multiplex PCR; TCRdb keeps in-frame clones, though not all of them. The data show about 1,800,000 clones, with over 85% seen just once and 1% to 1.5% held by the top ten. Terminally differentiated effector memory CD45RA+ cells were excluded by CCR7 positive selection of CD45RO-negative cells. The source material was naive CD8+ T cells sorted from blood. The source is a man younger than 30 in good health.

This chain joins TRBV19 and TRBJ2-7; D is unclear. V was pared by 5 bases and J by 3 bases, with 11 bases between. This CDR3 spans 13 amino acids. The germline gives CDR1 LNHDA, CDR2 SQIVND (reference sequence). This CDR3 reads CASSGRANYEQYF. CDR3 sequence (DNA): TGTGCCAGTAGTGGTAGGGCCAACTACGAGCAGTACTTC.

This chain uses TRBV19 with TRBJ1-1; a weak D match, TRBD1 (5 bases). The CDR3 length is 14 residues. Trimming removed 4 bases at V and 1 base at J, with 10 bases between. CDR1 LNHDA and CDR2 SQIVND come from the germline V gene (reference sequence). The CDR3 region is CASSKGTSNTEAFF. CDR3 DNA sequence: TGTGCCAGTAGTAAGGGGACTTCGAACACTGAAGCTTTCTTT.